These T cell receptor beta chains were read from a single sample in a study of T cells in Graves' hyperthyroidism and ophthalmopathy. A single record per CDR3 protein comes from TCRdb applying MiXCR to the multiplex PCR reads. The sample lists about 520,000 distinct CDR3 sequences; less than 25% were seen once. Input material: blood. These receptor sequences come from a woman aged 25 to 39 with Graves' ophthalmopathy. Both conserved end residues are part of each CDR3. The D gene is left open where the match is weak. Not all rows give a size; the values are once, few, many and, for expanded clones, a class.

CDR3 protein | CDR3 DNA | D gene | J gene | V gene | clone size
CSVEEGLAGPYEQYF | TGCAGCGTTGAAGAGGGACTAGCGGGGCCCTACGAGCAGTACTTC | TRBD2 | TRBJ2-7 | TRBV29-1 | few
CASSLRGNDNQPQHF | TGTGCCAGCAGCCTGAGAGGGAACGATAATCAGCCCCAGCATTTT | - | TRBJ1-5 | TRBV28 | many
CASSPEGVETQYF | TGTGCCAGCTCACCAGAAGGGGTAGAGACCCAGTACTTC | - | TRBJ2-5 | TRBV18 | -
CATEGGLAGGQVSADTQYF | TGTGCCACCGAAGGTGGACTAGCGGGGGGGCAGGTATCGGCAGATACGCAGTATTTT | TRBD2 | TRBJ2-3 | TRBV6-2/TRBV6-3 | -
CASSFDWNTGELFF | TGCGCCAGCAGTTTTGATTGGAACACCGGGGAGCTGTTTTTT | - | TRBJ2-2 | TRBV5-1 | many
CASSPRAGKDGYTF | TGTGCCAGCAGCCCCCGGGCGGGGAAGGATGGCTACACCTTC | - | TRBJ1-2 | TRBV7-9 | many
CASIYETPNTEAFF | TGTGCCAGCATCTATGAGACTCCGAACACTGAAGCTTTCTTT | - | TRBJ1-1 | TRBV2 | many
CASSYTERGGNSPLHF | TGTGCCAGCAGTTACACGGAGAGGGGGGGGAATTCACCCCTCCACTTT | - | TRBJ1-6 | TRBV6-5 | -
CASRSTGGGGYTF | TGTGCCAGTAGATCTACAGGGGGAGGCGGCTACACCTTC | TRBD1 | TRBJ1-2 | TRBV19 | few
CASSLEGAYTEAFF | TGTGCCAGCAGTTTAGAGGGAGCCTACACTGAAGCTTTCTTT | - | TRBJ1-1 | TRBV12-3/TRBV12-4 | many
CASRSQGGRGSYEQYF | TGTGCCAGCAGATCACAGGGGGGTCGGGGCTCCTACGAGCAGTACTTC | TRBD1 | TRBJ2-7 | TRBV6-5 | many
CASSGVQTGNTIYF | TGTGCCAGCAGTGGGGTGCAAACTGGAAACACCATATATTTT | - | TRBJ1-3 | TRBV2 | many